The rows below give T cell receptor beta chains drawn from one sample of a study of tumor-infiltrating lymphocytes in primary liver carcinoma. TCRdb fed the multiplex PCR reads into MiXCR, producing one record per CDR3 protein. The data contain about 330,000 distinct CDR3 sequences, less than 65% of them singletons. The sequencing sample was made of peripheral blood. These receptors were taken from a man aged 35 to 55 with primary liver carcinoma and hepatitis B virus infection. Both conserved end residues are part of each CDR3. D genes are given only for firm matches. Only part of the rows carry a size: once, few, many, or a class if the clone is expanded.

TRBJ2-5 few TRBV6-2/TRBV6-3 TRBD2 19 TGTGCCAGCAGTTACGTTGGTAGCGGGTTTCAAAATAATTGGGAGACCCAGTACTTC CASSYVGSGFQNNWETQYF
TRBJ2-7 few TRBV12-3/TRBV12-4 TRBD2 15 TGTGCCAGCAGTTTCTTTAGCGGGAGTAAGAGCGAGCAGTACTTC CASSFFSGSKSEQYF
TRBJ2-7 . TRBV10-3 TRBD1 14 TGTGCCATCAGGGACAGGGACACAAGCTACGAGCAGTATTTC CAIRDRDTSYEQYF
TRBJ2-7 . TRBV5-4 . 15 TGTGCCAGCAGCTTGGGGGGACTCCTTTCTTGCGAGCAGTACTTC CASSLGGLLSCEQYF
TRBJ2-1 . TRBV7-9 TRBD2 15 TGTGCTAGCAGCCCCAGACTAGCGGGAGACAATCAGCAGTTCTTC CASSPRLAGDNQQFF
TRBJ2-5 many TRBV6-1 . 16 TGTGCCAGCAGTGAAGCGCTTGGGCAGGGAGCAGAGACCCAGTACTTC CASSEALGQGAETQYF
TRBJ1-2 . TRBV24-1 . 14 TGTGCCACCAGTGACCCAACAGTGAATTATGGCTACACCTTC CATSDPTVNYGYTF
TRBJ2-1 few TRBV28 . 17 TGTGCCAGCAGTTTCCCGAGCAGGGAACCCTCCTACAATGAGCAGTTCTTC CASSFPSREPSYNEQFF
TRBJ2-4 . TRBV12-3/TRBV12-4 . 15 TGTGCCAGCAGTTTAGCGGGATTGGCCAAAAACATTCAGTACTTC CASSLAGLAKNIQYF
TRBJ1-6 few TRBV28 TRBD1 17 TGTGCCAGCAGCCTCTTGGCCGGGACAGGGGGCAATTCACCCCTCCACTTT CASSLLAGTGGNSPLHF
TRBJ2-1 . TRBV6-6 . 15 TGTGCCAGCAGCCCCAGGACCCTTTCCGACAATGAGCAGTTCTTC CASSPRTLSDNEQFF
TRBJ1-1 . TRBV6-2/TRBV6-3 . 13 TGTGCCAACATGTTGGAGTCCCACACTGAAGCTTTCTTT CANMLESHTEAFF
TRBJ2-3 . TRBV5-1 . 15 TGCGCCAGCAGCTTGGTACATGGGGAAACAGATACGCAGTATTTT CASSLVHGETDTQYF
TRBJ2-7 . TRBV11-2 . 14 TGTGCCAGCAGCTTTGTGGTGCGGCCCTACGAGCAGTACTTC CASSFVVRPYEQYF
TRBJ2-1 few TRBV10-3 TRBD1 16 TGTGCCATCAGTAAGACCGGGACAGGCGAAGGCAATGAGCAGTTCTTC CAISKTGTGEGNEQFF
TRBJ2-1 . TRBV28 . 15 TGTGCCAGCACAGGAGGAGAGGGCTCCTACAATGAGCAGTTCTTC CASTGGEGSYNEQFF
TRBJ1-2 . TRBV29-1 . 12 TGCAGCGTTGATGATACATTCGAAGGCTACACCTTC CSVDDTFEGYTF
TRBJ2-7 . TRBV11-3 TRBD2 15 TGTGTCAGCAGCCTTGGGGGACTAGGGACCCACGAGCAGTACTTC CVSSLGGLGTHEQYF
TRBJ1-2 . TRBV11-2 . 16 TGTGCCAGCAGCTTTGACGGGACGGGAGCCTACTATGGCTACACCTTC CASSFDGTGAYYGYTF
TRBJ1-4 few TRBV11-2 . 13 TGTGCCAGCAGCGAGTGGCTGGGTGAAAAACTGTTTTTT CASSEWLGEKLFF
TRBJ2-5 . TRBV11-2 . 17 TGTGCCAGCAGCCATCGGATACGACAGGTGGGAGGAGAGATCCAGTACTTC CASSHRIRQVGGEIQYF
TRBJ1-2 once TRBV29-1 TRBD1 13 TGCAGCGGGGGGACAGTCCAGGAGACAGGCTACACCTTC CSGGTVQETGYTF
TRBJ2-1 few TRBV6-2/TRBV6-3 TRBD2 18 TGTGCCAGCAGTTCCGGGACTAGCGGGAGGGCCGCTCGGCAAGAGCAGTTCTTC CASSSGTSGRAARQEQFF
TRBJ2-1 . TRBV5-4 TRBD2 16 TGTGCCAGCAGCTTGGAACTAGCGGGAGCAGGCAATGACCAGTTCTTC CASSLELAGAGNDQFF
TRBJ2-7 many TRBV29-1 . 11 TGCAGCATACGTCAGGGAACCGTGCAGTACTTC CSIRQGTVQYF
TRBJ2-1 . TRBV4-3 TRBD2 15 TGCACCAGCAGCCAAACTAGCGGGAGGGCTTATGAGCAGTTCTTC CTSSQTSGRAYEQFF